Included here is one T cell receptor (beta chain) sequence, with context. Its antigen is unidentified. Libraries were prepared by immunoSEQ multiplex PCR; TCRdb keeps only in-frame clonotypes and omits some of them. The sample holds around 19,000 clones, more than 75% seen once. The CDR3 contains 11 residues. V was trimmed by 1 base and J by 6 bases, leaving 5 bases between them. Germline V gene sequence: CDR1 DFQATT, CDR2 SNEGSKA (reference sequence). Time point defined: week 23, last vaccination. Alongside topical imiquimod, each dose of vaccine comprised 300 ug of mutant IDH1 20-mer peptide. These data come from a study of a mutant IDH1 vaccine in newly diagnosed glioma.

This sequence was found in a man aged 30 to 45 with glioma. Sequences were derived from PBMCs, sampled from a glioma patient whose treatment included an IDH1 peptide vaccine. The rearrangement links TRBV20-1 to TRBJ2-3, with D hard to call. The CDR3 bases are TGCAGTGCTAGAGGGTCGGATACGCAGTATTTT. Encoded protein: CSARGSDTQYF.